Listed below are T cell receptor beta chains from one sample, sequenced in a study of T-cell reconstitution after alpha-beta-depleted transplantation in children. In TCRdb, the PCR reads were re-called with MiXCR into one record per CDR3 protein. Among approximately 490,000 distinct CDR3 sequences listed, around 13% were seen once. Here the sequenced sample was PBMCs from the stem cell graft donor, taken from the stem cell graft. These TCRs come from a human donor who donated a stem cell graft to a child with combined immunodeficiency. The CDR3 runs from the conserved cysteine through the conserved F or W. A D gene is named only where the DNA matches it firmly. Where a row states a size, it is once, few, many or the class of an expanded clone; other rows omit it.

J,V,D,size,DNA,CDR3
TRBJ2-7,TRBV7-2,-,few,TGTGCCAGCAGCTCAACAAAACAACGGACCTACGAGCAGTACTTC,CASSSTKQRTYEQYF
TRBJ2-4,TRBV4-3,TRBD2,many,TGCGCCAGCAGCCAAGATCTTGGTAGCGGGAAAAAAAACATTCAGTACTTC,CASSQDLGSGKKNIQYF
TRBJ2-7,TRBV21-1,-,many,TGTGCCAGCAGCACGATGTACGAGCAGTACTTC,CASSTMYEQYF
TRBJ2-7,TRBV27,-,-,TGTGCCAGCAGTTTTTCAGGGGCCGAACACGAGCAGTACTTC,CASSFSGAEHEQYF
TRBJ2-3,TRBV9,-,few,TGTGCCAGCAGCCCCGGGACTTATAGCACAGATACGCAGTATTTT,CASSPGTYSTDTQYF
TRBJ1-1,TRBV7-2,-,-,TGTGCCAGCACCCGGGCCGGGGTGGGCACTGAAGCTTTCTTT,CASTRAGVGTEAFF
TRBJ2-1,TRBV6-4,TRBD2,many,TGTGCCAGCAGTGTTGGCACTAGCGGGGAGAATGAGCAGTTCTTC,CASSVGTSGENEQFF
TRBJ2-5,TRBV12-3/TRBV12-4,-,many,TGTGCCAGCATAGGGGCGGGTAAAGAGACCCAGTACTTC,CASIGAGKETQYF
TRBJ1-1,TRBV5-1,TRBD1,many,TGCGCCAGCAGCCCACAGGGGGCTCACACTGAAGCTTTCTTT,CASSPQGAHTEAFF
TRBJ2-5,TRBV5-1,TRBD1,few,TGCGCCAGCAGCTTGAGGGACAGGGTATTAGAGACCCAGTACTTC,CASSLRDRVLETQYF
TRBJ2-2,TRBV4-3,-,-,TGCGCCAGCAGCCAAGGACAGGTTAACACCGGGGAGCTGTTTTTT,CASSQGQVNTGELFF
TRBJ2-5,TRBV20-1,TRBD2,many,TGCAGTGCTTTCTATAGCGGGGGGCATCCAGAGACCCAGTACTTC,CSAFYSGGHPETQYF
TRBJ2-3,TRBV18,-,-,TGTGCCAGCTCACCACCGGGATTGGATACGCAGTATTTT,CASSPPGLDTQYF
TRBJ2-4,TRBV5-1,TRBD1,-,TGCGCCAGCAGCTCGCCGGGACAGGGGGACATTCGGTACTTC,CASSSPGQGDIRYF
TRBJ2-2,TRBV12-3/TRBV12-4,TRBD1,few,TGTGCCAGCACCTTAGGACAGGGGGCGGGGACCGGGGAGCTGTTTTTT,CASTLGQGAGTGELFF
TRBJ2-3,TRBV4-3,TRBD1,many,TGCGCCAGCAGCCAAGACGGACAGGGAACAGATACGCAGTATTTT,CASSQDGQGTDTQYF
TRBJ1-4,TRBV4-3,TRBD1,-,TGCGCCAGCAGCCAGAGACAGGGTGAGAATGAAAAACTGTTTTTT,CASSQRQGENEKLFF
TRBJ2-1,TRBV15,-,-,TGTGCCACCAGCAGAGATCGGGGCCGGGACTTGCAGTTCTTC,CATSRDRGRDLQFF
TRBJ2-7,TRBV5-6,-,-,TGTGCCAGCAGGCGGGACACGGGCTACGAGCAGTACTTC,CASRRDTGYEQYF
TRBJ2-1,TRBV24-1,-,many,TGTGCCACCAGTGCCGCGCCCAAATCCTACAATGAGCAGTTCTTC,CATSAAPKSYNEQFF
TRBJ1-1,TRBV28,-,few,TGTGCCAGCAGTTTTCATCCGGGGTCCACTGAAGCTTTCTTT,CASSFHPGSTEAFF
TRBJ1-1,TRBV6-6,-,few,TGTGCCAGCAGTTATGGGGGATCCACTGAAGCTTTCTTT,CASSYGGSTEAFF
TRBJ1-2,TRBV6-5,-,many,TGTGCCAGCACCAATGGGGCAAGTTATGGCTACACCTTC,CASTNGASYGYTF
TRBJ2-3,TRBV18,-,few,TGTGCCAGCTCACCACCGGGAATGGGTACAGATACGCAGTATTTT,CASSPPGMGTDTQYF
TRBJ2-7,TRBV13,-,few,TGTGCCAGCAGCAGGGGACTGATTACCAACGAGCAGTACTTC,CASSRGLITNEQYF
TRBJ2-5,TRBV20-1,-,-,TGCAGTACCCAGGGTGGCGGGCAAAACCAAGAGACCCAGTACTTC,CSTQGGGQNQETQYF
TRBJ2-2,TRBV12-3/TRBV12-4,-,many,TGTGCCAGCAGCAACTTGGGGGAGCTGTTTTTT,CASSNLGELFF
TRBJ2-3,TRBV12-3/TRBV12-4,-,many,TGTGCCAGCAGTTTAAGTGTATGGGAAGGGCGAGATACGCAGTATTTT,CASSLSVWEGRDTQYF
TRBJ1-5,TRBV20-1,-,few,TGCAGTGCTACAGGGATCGGCAATCAGCCCCAGCATTTT,CSATGIGNQPQHF
TRBJ1-4,TRBV12-3/TRBV12-4,-,-,TGTGCCAGCGGGGGGGATGGGGAAAAACTGTTTTTT,CASGGDGEKLFF
TRBJ2-7,TRBV6-5,-,-,TGTGCCAGCAGTTACGGGTCGGGGGAAGAGCAGTACTTC,CASSYGSGEEQYF
TRBJ2-7,TRBV18,TRBD2,many,TGTGCCAGCTCACCGGGACTAGATGGCTACGAGCAGTACTTC,CASSPGLDGYEQYF
TRBJ2-5,TRBV3-1,-,-,TGTGCCAGCAGCCAAGACGAGGGGTTAGTAAGAGAGACCCAGTACTTC,CASSQDEGLVRETQYF
TRBJ1-3,TRBV12-3/TRBV12-4,-,-,TGTGCCAGCAGTTTAGCGCTAAACACCATATATTTT,CASSLALNTIYF
TRBJ2-1,TRBV7-6,-,many,TGTGCCAGCAGCTTAGATCGGCGGAGCGAGCAGTTCTTC,CASSLDRRSEQFF
TRBJ2-6,TRBV6-2/TRBV6-3,TRBD1,-,TGTGCCAGCAGCAAAGCCGGGACAGCAGGATCTGGGGCCAACGTCCTGACTTTC,CASSKAGTAGSGANVLTF
TRBJ2-7,TRBV2,-,few,TGTGCCAGGGGGGTAGGGACCGCCCTATACGAGCAGTACTTC,CARGVGTALYEQYF
TRBJ2-4,TRBV7-2,-,few,TGTGCCAGCAGCTTAGGTGTAGAAAACATTCAGTACTTC,CASSLGVENIQYF
TRBJ2-7,TRBV20-1,-,few,TGCAGTGCTAGCGGGAGCTCCTCCTACGAGCAGTACTTC,CSASGSSSYEQYF
TRBJ2-1,TRBV20-1,-,many,TGCAGTGCTAGAGTAGCGGACTACAATGAGCAGTTCTTC,CSARVADYNEQFF
TRBJ2-1,TRBV28,TRBD2,many,TGTGCCAGCAGTTTAGAGCGGGGGGGAAGCAATGAGCAGTTCTTC,CASSLERGGSNEQFF
TRBJ2-3,TRBV10-3,-,few,TGTGCCATCAGTGTATCCAGCGGAAACACAGATACGCAGTATTTT,CAISVSSGNTDTQYF
TRBJ1-6,TRBV4-3,TRBD1,-,TGCGCCAGCAGCACTGGGACAGGGGGACATAATTCACCCCTCCACTTT,CASSTGTGGHNSPLHF
TRBJ2-1,TRBV5-1,TRBD2,many,TGCGCCAGCAGCTTGGAGGGACTAGCGTTTGGTGAGCAGTTCTTC,CASSLEGLAFGEQFF
TRBJ2-7,TRBV28,TRBD1,-,TGTGCCAGCAGTTTATCGTGGGGAAAAAAGGCCAGGGGACAGGCCGAGCAGTACTTC,CASSLSWGKKARGQAEQYF
TRBJ1-6,TRBV6-5,TRBD1,few,TGTGCCAGCAGTTTACAGGGGCGTGGGGTAAATTCACCCCTCCACTTT,CASSLQGRGVNSPLHF
TRBJ2-7,TRBV20-1,TRBD2,-,TGCAGTGCTAGAACGTTAGCGGGAGCGGGGTACGAGCAGTACTTC,CSARTLAGAGYEQYF
TRBJ1-1,TRBV5-1,-,many,TGCGCCAGCAGCTCTCATCAGGGAAGCCCCACTGAAGCTTTCTTT,CASSSHQGSPTEAFF
TRBJ2-3,TRBV6-1,TRBD2,-,TGTGCCAGCAGTCCCGGGAGAAGCGGGAGCTCAGATACGCAGTATTTT,CASSPGRSGSSDTQYF
TRBJ2-2,TRBV12-3/TRBV12-4,-,many,TGTGCCAGCACCACACCCATGGAGGGTTCGACCGGGGAGCTGTTTTTT,CASTTPMEGSTGELFF
TRBJ1-4,TRBV12-3/TRBV12-4,-,few,TGTGCCAGCAGTTTAGAGCCCGGGACTAATGAAAAACTGTTTTTT,CASSLEPGTNEKLFF